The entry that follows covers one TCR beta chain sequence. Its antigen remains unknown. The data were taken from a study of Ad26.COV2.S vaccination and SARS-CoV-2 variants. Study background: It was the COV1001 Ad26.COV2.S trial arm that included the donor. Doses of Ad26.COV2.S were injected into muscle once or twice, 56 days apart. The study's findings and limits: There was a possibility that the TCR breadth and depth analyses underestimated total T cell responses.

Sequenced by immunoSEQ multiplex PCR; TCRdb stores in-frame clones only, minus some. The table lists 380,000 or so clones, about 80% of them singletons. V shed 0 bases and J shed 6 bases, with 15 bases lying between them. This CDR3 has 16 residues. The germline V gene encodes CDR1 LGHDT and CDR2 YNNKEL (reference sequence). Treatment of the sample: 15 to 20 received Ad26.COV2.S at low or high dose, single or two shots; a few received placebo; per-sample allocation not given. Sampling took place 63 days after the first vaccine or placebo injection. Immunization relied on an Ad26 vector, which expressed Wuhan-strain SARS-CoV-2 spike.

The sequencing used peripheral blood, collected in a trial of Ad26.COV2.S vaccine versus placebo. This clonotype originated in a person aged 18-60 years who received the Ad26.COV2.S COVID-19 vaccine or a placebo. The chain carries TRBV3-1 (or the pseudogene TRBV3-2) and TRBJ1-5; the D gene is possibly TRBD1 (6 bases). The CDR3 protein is CASSQDLGGRGQPQHF. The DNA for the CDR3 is TGTGCCAGCAGCCAAGATCTCGGGGGGCGAGGTCAGCCCCAGCATTTT.